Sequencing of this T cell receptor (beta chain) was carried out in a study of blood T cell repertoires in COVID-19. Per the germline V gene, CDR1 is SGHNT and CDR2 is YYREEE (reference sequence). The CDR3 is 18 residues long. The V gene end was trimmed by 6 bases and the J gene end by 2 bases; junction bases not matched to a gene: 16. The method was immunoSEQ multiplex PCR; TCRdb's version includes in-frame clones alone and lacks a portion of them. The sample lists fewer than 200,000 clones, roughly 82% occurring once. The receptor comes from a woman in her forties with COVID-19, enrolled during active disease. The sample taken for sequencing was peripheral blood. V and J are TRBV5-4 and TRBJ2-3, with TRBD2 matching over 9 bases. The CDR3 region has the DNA TGTGCCAGCAAGCCCCCCCGGGGAAGCGGGGGGACCACAGATACGCAGTATTTT. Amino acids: CASKPPRGSGGTTDTQYF. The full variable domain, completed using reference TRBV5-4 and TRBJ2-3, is ETGVTQSPTHLIKTRGQQVTLRCSSQSGHNTVSWYQQALGQGPQFIFQYYREEENGRGNFPPRFSGLQFPNYSSELNVNALELDDSALYLCASKPPRGSGGTTDTQYFGPGTRLTVL.